Listed here are 17 T cell receptor beta chains from one sample, sequenced in a study of T-cell reconstitution after alpha-beta-depleted transplantation in children. A library of TCRbeta sequences, prepared with unique molecular identifiers, was generated. A single record per CDR3 protein comes from TCRdb applying MiXCR to the PCR reads. The table records 480,000 or so distinct CDR3 sequences, roughly a tenth of them present only once. Sample: PBMCs, taken before TCRalphabeta/CD19-depleted stem cell transplant. These receptors all stem from a child aged 2-15 years with inherited bone marrow failure, due to receive a stem cell transplant.

The chain joins TRBV6-2 or TRBV6-3 to TRBJ2-1; TRBD1 agrees at 7 bases. V gave up 6 bases and J gave up 1 base; unmatched junction bases: 6. CDR3 length: 15 residues. Germline CDR1 is MNHEY and CDR2 is SVGEGT. The chain's CDR3 is CASSRTGESYNEQFF. CDR3 sequence (DNA): TGTGCCAGCAGCCGAACAGGGGAATCCTACAATGAGCAGTTCTTC.

This clonotype has more than one count but fewer than ten. This sequence joins TRBV20-1 and TRBJ2-2, with TRBD2 matching over 7 bases. Germline V CDR1 and CDR2: DFQATT, SNEGSKA (reference sequence). With 0 bases clipped from V and 6 bases from J, the junction kept 16 bases outside the gene matches. This CDR3 spans 18 amino acids. CDR3 nucleotide sequence: TGCAGTGCTAGAGATTGGGCGAGGGCTCCGACTAGCTCCGGGGAGCTGTTTTTT. This encodes CSARDWARAPTSSGELFF.

This clonotype was seen at least ten times. This CDR3 reads CASSNQGAGELFF. CDR3 sequence (DNA): TGTGCCAGCAGTAACCAGGGGGCCGGGGAGCTGTTTTTT. This sequence joins TRBV6-5 and TRBJ2-2; 7 bases line up with TRBD1. Germline V lookup: CDR1 MNHEY, CDR2 SVGAGI. This CDR3 has 13 residues. Trimming at V came to 5 bases and at J to 6 bases, leaving 3 bases not matched to a gene.

Many counts were recorded for this clonotype. The chain uses TRBV6-5 and TRBJ2-3; D is unresolved. The length of the CDR3 is 15 residues. The V gene's germline CDR1 is MNHEY and CDR2 SVGAGI. Deletions cut 0 bases from V and 4 bases from J, with 11 bases between. The CDR3 loop is CASSYSQHRSDTQYF. CDR3 DNA: TGTGCCAGCAGTTACTCCCAGCATCGGTCAGATACGCAGTATTTT.

This clonotype was found many times. V usage is TRBV28 and J usage is TRBJ2-4; 8 bases match TRBD1. Germline CDR1 MDHEN, CDR2 SYDVKM. The CDR3 is 15 residues long. The trim removed 5 bases at V and 5 bases at J, leaving 8 bases unmatched. In DNA, the CDR3 is TGTGCCAGCAGTACGGACAGGGTCCATGAAAACATTCAGTACTTC. It yields the protein CASSTDRVHENIQYF. Looking up the rest from reference TRBV28 and TRBJ2-4 gives the full variable domain: DVKVTQSSRYLVKRTGEKVFLECVQDMDHENMFWYRQDPGLGLRLIYFSYDVKMKEKGDIPEGYSVSREKKERFSLILESASTNQTSMYLCASSTDRVHENIQYFGAGTRLSVL.

CDR3 in DNA: TGTGCCAGCAGTTTACTAGCGGGAACGGGGACCCAGTACTTC. Translated, it gives CASSLLAGTGTQYF. V is TRBV28 and J is TRBJ2-5; 9 nucleotides align to TRBD2. The V gene end was trimmed by 2 bases and the J gene end by 7 bases; junction bases not matched to a gene: 5. The length of the CDR3 is 14 residues. Germline V gene data show CDR1 as MDHEN and CDR2 as SYDVKM.

This sequence joins TRBV5-1 and TRBJ2-3; maybe TRBD1 (6 bases). The CDR3 has 16 residues. Trimming shortened V by 0 bases and J by 2 bases, and 13 bases separated the two germline ends. Per germline, CDR1 SGHRS and CDR2 YFSETQ. The CDR3 DNA follows: TGCGCCAGCAGCTTGGACAGGGAAGTCCCCACAGATACGCAGTATTTT. The encoded protein is CASSLDREVPTDTQYF.

The chain combines TRBV20-1 with TRBJ2-3; 9 nucleotides line up with TRBD1. The CDR3 spans 17 residues. J gave up 2 bases and V 3 bases, and 12 bases lay outside the gene matches. Germline CDR1 and CDR2: DFQATT and SNEGSKA (reference sequence). CDR3 amino acids: CSASGPPDRGFTDTQYF. The CDR3 DNA follows: TGCAGTGCTAGTGGTCCCCCCGACAGGGGGTTCACAGATACGCAGTATTTT.

This clonotype was observed a handful of times. The chain couples TRBV29-1 to TRBJ2-7, with TRBD1 matching over 8 bases. The J segment lost 6 bases and the V segment lost 5 bases, leaving 9 bases of the junction unmatched. Germline-derived CDR1 and CDR2 are SQVTM and ANQGSEA. The CDR3 is 13 residues long. The CDR3 region has the DNA TGCAGCGTTCAGGTCGCAGGGGGCGGCGAGCAGTACTTC. Its protein product is CSVQVAGGGEQYF.

This chain links TRBV7-9 with TRBJ2-4; D gene unclear. The CDR3 is 15 amino acids. Trimming removed 1 base at V and 6 bases at J, with 13 bases between. Germline values: CDR1 SEHNR, CDR2 FQNEAQ (reference sequence). In DNA form, the CDR3 reads TGTGCCAGCAGCTTAGGAACAGTCCCTATAAACATTCAGTACTTC. This codes for CASSLGTVPINIQYF.

The genes are TRBV27 and TRBJ1-1; perhaps TRBD1 as D (6 bases). This CDR3 contains 16 residues. Germline values: CDR1 MNHEY, CDR2 SMNVEV (reference sequence). V lost 4 bases and J 2 bases, leaving 17 bases between the germline ends. The CDR3 region is CASSSTGSPANTEAFF. CDR3 sequence (DNA): TGTGCCAGCAGTTCCACAGGGTCTCCCGCAAACACTGAAGCTTTCTTT.

The chain combines TRBV19 with TRBJ2-1, with TRBD2 matching over 7 bases. CDR3 length: 16 amino acids. The V gene's germline CDR1 is LNHDA and CDR2 SQIVND (reference sequence). With V trimmed by 5 bases and J by 0 bases, 7 bases remained unmatched. CDR3 loop: CASSHTGTTSYNEQFF. CDR3 nucleotides: TGTGCCAGTAGTCACACCGGGACTACCTCCTACAATGAGCAGTTCTTC.

This clonotype was seen at least ten times. The CDR3 is CASSLDSVQGLYGYTF. The CDR3 DNA sequence: TGTGCCAGCAGCTTAGATTCCGTACAGGGACTATATGGCTACACCTTC. This chain connects TRBV7-9 to TRBJ1-2; possibly TRBD1 for D (6 bases). The CDR3 spans 16 residues. The germline V gene encodes CDR1 SEHNR and CDR2 FQNEAQ (reference sequence). Deletions cut 1 base from V and 5 bases from J, with 17 bases between.

This clonotype came up many times. In DNA form, the CDR3 reads TGTGCCAGCAGATCCCCTTTTTCCTACGAGCAGTACTTC. It yields the protein CASRSPFSYEQYF. The V and J genes are TRBV7-9 and TRBJ2-7; D remains unclear. V shed 6 bases and J shed 1 base, with 10 bases lying between them. The germline V gene has CDR1 SEHNR and CDR2 FQNEAQ (reference sequence). This CDR3 has 13 amino acids.

Ten or more counts support this clonotype. The V and J genes are TRBV20-1 and TRBJ1-2; D not certain. Trimming cost V 0 bases and J 0 bases, with 8 bases left between them. Germline V gene data show CDR1 as DFQATT and CDR2 as SNEGSKA (reference sequence). The CDR3 covers 14 residues. The CDR3 nucleotides are TGCAGTGCTAGAGATCTGGATACTAACTATGGCTACACCTTC. Translated: CSARDLDTNYGYTF.

At least ten counts were recorded for this clonotype. The chain has TRBV20-1 and TRBJ1-2; D gene unclear. The germline gives CDR1 DFQATT, CDR2 SNEGSKA (reference sequence). The V end was cut by 5 bases, the J end by 3 bases, with 10 bases between. The CDR3 length is 12 residues. CDR3 sequence reads: CSAPDGYYGYTF. The CDR3 coding sequence is TGCAGTGCTCCCGACGGATACTATGGCTACACCTTC.

This clonotype was counted ten times or more. The rearrangement uses TRBV7-9 and TRBJ2-5; the match to TRBD2 covers 8 bases. Germline V gene lookup returns CDR1 SEHNR and CDR2 FQNEAQ (reference sequence). This CDR3 is built from 14 residues. V lost 3 bases to trimming and J lost 3 bases; unmatched junction nucleotides: 3. This CDR3 is CASSFRGGKETQYF. CDR3 coding DNA: TGTGCCAGCAGCTTCCGGGGGGGGAAAGAGACCCAGTACTTC.